A selection of T cell receptor beta chains follows, all from one sample in a study of blood T cell repertoires in COVID-19. Only in-frame clones appear in the TCRdb table, and some are missing; sequencing was by immunoSEQ multiplex PCR. The top ten clones hold roughly 3% of a sample with 85,000 to 130,000 clones, approximately 83% of them seen once. The specimen sequenced was PBMCs or T cells enriched from blood (not recorded which). These receptors all stem from a woman aged 45-60 years who had recovered from COVID-19. Each CDR3 is given with its conserved first and last residue. Each record gives: V gene, D gene, J gene, clone size, CDR3 DNA, CDR3 protein. The D gene is left open where the match is weak. The size entry is marked missing in some rows and otherwise reads once, few, many or a size class.

V gene: TRBV4-2; D gene: TRBD1; J gene: TRBJ1-4; clone size: -; CDR3 DNA: TGTGCCAGCAGCCCCCTTACAGGGGATGCAACTAATGAAAAACTGTTTTTT; CDR3 protein: CASSPLTGDATNEKLFF
V gene: TRBV29-1; D gene: -; J gene: TRBJ2-1; clone size: many; CDR3 DNA: TGCAGCGTTGTTCAGGACTGGGGCTCCTACAATGAGCAGTTCTTC; CDR3 protein: CSVVQDWGSYNEQFF
V gene: TRBV19; D gene: -; J gene: TRBJ1-3; clone size: many; CDR3 DNA: TGTGCCAGTAGCCCCAAGAGCTCTGGAAACACCATATATTTT; CDR3 protein: CASSPKSSGNTIYF
V gene: TRBV5-5; D gene: TRBD1; J gene: TRBJ1-5; clone size: -; CDR3 DNA: TGTGCCAGCAGCAGACAGGGAAACGATCAGCCCCAGCATTTT; CDR3 protein: CASSRQGNDQPQHF
V gene: TRBV5-8; D gene: -; J gene: TRBJ2-7; clone size: -; CDR3 DNA: TGTGCCAGCAGCGCGAGGCCGAGATACTACGAGCAGTACTTC; CDR3 protein: CASSARPRYYEQYF
V gene: TRBV28; D gene: TRBD1; J gene: TRBJ1-5; clone size: once; CDR3 DNA: TGTGCCAGCAGTGCCCCGGGACAGGGGTATCAGCCCCAGCATTTT; CDR3 protein: CASSAPGQGYQPQHF
V gene: TRBV30; D gene: TRBD2; J gene: TRBJ2-7; clone size: -; CDR3 DNA: TGTGCCTGGAGTTCGACTAGCGGGGGCTACGAGCAGTACTTC; CDR3 protein: CAWSSTSGGYEQYF
V gene: TRBV6-5; D gene: TRBD1; J gene: TRBJ1-1; clone size: -; CDR3 DNA: TGTGCCAGCAGACGGGACAGGGGGGCTTCTGAAGCTTTCTTT; CDR3 protein: CASRRDRGASEAFF
V gene: TRBV28; D gene: TRBD1; J gene: TRBJ1-6; clone size: -; CDR3 DNA: TGTGCCAGCAGTGCAACCGACAGGGAAATCTCACCCCTCCACTTT; CDR3 protein: CASSATDREISPLHF
V gene: TRBV9; D gene: TRBD2; J gene: TRBJ2-5; clone size: -; CDR3 DNA: TGTGCCAGCAGCGTAGAGGGACTAGCGGGATTAGAGACCCAGTACTTC; CDR3 protein: CASSVEGLAGLETQYF
V gene: TRBV30; D gene: TRBD1; J gene: TRBJ1-4; clone size: once; CDR3 DNA: TGTGCCTGGAGCGCAGGAACAGGGGGCGGGGAAAAACTGTTTTTT; CDR3 protein: CAWSAGTGGGEKLFF
V gene: TRBV9; D gene: TRBD1; J gene: TRBJ2-1; clone size: -; CDR3 DNA: TGTGCCAGCAGCACTTATAACAGGGGCCGCGAGCAGTTCTTC; CDR3 protein: CASSTYNRGREQFF
V gene: TRBV5-1; D gene: -; J gene: TRBJ1-1; clone size: -; CDR3 DNA: TGCGCCAGCAGCTTGGCTCAGTACACTGAAGCTTTCTTT; CDR3 protein: CASSLAQYTEAFF
V gene: TRBV28; D gene: TRBD1; J gene: TRBJ1-1; clone size: -; CDR3 DNA: TGTGCCAGCAGTGGGGGACAGGCGAACACTGAAGCTTTCTTT; CDR3 protein: CASSGGQANTEAFF
V gene: TRBV28; D gene: -; J gene: TRBJ2-7; clone size: -; CDR3 DNA: TGTGCCAGCAGTTTTAGTCCCTACGAGCAGTACTTC; CDR3 protein: CASSFSPYEQYF
V gene: TRBV6-2/TRBV6-3; D gene: -; J gene: TRBJ1-1; clone size: once; CDR3 DNA: TGTGCCAGCAGTTACAGCCCAGGGAACCTTATGAACACTGAAGCTTTCTTT; CDR3 protein: CASSYSPGNLMNTEAFF
V gene: TRBV6-1; D gene: -; J gene: TRBJ2-2; clone size: -; CDR3 DNA: TGTGCCAGCAGTGAATCGTACACCGGGGAGCTGTTTTTT; CDR3 protein: CASSESYTGELFF
V gene: TRBV3-1/TRBV3-2; D gene: -; J gene: TRBJ1-2; clone size: -; CDR3 DNA: TGTGCCAGCAGCCAAGGTATAGTCTATGGCTACACCTTC; CDR3 protein: CASSQGIVYGYTF
V gene: TRBV11-3; D gene: TRBD2; J gene: TRBJ2-3; clone size: once; CDR3 DNA: TGTGCCAGCAGCCCTACTGCGGGGGGTAGCACAGATACGCAGTATTTT; CDR3 protein: CASSPTAGGSTDTQYF
V gene: TRBV2; D gene: -; J gene: TRBJ1-6; clone size: -; CDR3 DNA: TGTGCCAGCAGTGAAGCGCCGGGGGTAACTTCACCCCTCCACTTT; CDR3 protein: CASSEAPGVTSPLHF
V gene: TRBV2; D gene: -; J gene: TRBJ1-1; clone size: -; CDR3 DNA: TGTGCCAGCAGCCGATGGCAAACTGAAGCTTTCTTT; CDR3 protein: CASSRWQTEAFF
V gene: TRBV5-4; D gene: -; J gene: TRBJ2-3; clone size: -; CDR3 DNA: TGTGCCAGCAGCTTGGAAGGGGCGTCAGATACGCAGTATTTT; CDR3 protein: CASSLEGASDTQYF
V gene: TRBV24-1; D gene: -; J gene: TRBJ2-2; clone size: -; CDR3 DNA: TGTGCCACCAGTGATTTTGAGAAGAACACCGGGGAGCTGTTTTTT; CDR3 protein: CATSDFEKNTGELFF
V gene: TRBV5-4; D gene: TRBD1; J gene: TRBJ1-1; clone size: -; CDR3 DNA: TGTGCCAGCAGCACGGACAGGGCCCGAGCTTTCTTT; CDR3 protein: CASSTDRARAFF
V gene: TRBV5-8; D gene: TRBD1; J gene: TRBJ2-2; clone size: once; CDR3 DNA: TGTGCCAGCAGCTGGCCGGGACAGGGGGCCCCCGGGGAGCTGTTTTTT; CDR3 protein: CASSWPGQGAPGELFF